Listed below are T cell receptor beta chains from one sample, sequenced in a study of shared clonotypes between healthy human individuals. The method was immunoSEQ multiplex PCR; TCRdb's version includes in-frame clones alone and lacks a portion of them. The table lists 2 million to 2.5 million clones, just over 90% of them singletons. The sequencing sample was made of naive CD4+ T cells from PBMCs. These TCRs come from a man aged 18-30 years in good health. Some clones in this sample may be carry-over from other donors' samples. The CDR3 runs from the conserved cysteine through the conserved F or W. A D gene is named only where the DNA matches it firmly. Clone sizes are given selectively: once, few, many, or a class where the clone is expanded.

CDR3 protein | CDR3 DNA | J gene | V gene | clone size | D gene
CASSWGSPTDTQYF | TGTGCCAGCAGCTGGGGGAGTCCCACAGATACGCAGTATTTT | TRBJ2-3 | TRBV5-6 | - | -
CAWTHGVETQYF | TGTGCCTGGACACATGGTGTAGAGACCCAGTACTTC | TRBJ2-5 | TRBV30 | - | -
CSVADKSLTYEQYF | TGCAGCGTCGCAGACAAGAGCCTAACCTACGAGCAGTACTTC | TRBJ2-7 | TRBV29-1 | - | -
CASSLPGQRDTQYF | TGCGCCAGCAGCTTACCGGGACAGAGAGATACGCAGTATTTT | TRBJ2-3 | TRBV5-1 | - | TRBD1
CASSIGGGGTQYF | TGTGCCAGTAGTATAGGAGGAGGCGGTACGCAGTATTTT | TRBJ2-3 | TRBV19 | - | -
CASSQEPARAPTAEAFF | TGCGCCAGCAGCCAAGAACCCGCCAGGGCCCCCACGGCTGAAGCTTTCTTT | TRBJ1-1 | TRBV4-1 | - | -
CASHPGQQETQYF | TGCGCCAGCCACCCGGGACAGCAAGAGACCCAGTACTTC | TRBJ2-5 | TRBV5-1 | - | TRBD1
CASSPLGGSTDTQYF | TGTGCCAGCAGCCCACTCGGGGGCAGCACAGATACGCAGTATTTT | TRBJ2-3 | TRBV7-3 | - | -
CASSYVTQETQYF | TGTGCCAGCAGTTATGTGACTCAAGAGACCCAGTACTTC | TRBJ2-5 | TRBV6-6 | - | -
CASSLAPFNTEAFF | TGCGCCAGCAGCTTGGCCCCATTTAACACTGAAGCTTTCTTT | TRBJ1-1 | TRBV5-1 | - | -
CASSLGISGGTDTQYF | TGTGCCAGCAGCTTAGGAATTAGCGGGGGCACAGATACGCAGTATTTT | TRBJ2-3 | TRBV11-3 | - | TRBD2
CASSIQNEKIGREAYEQYF | TGTGCCAGTAGTATTCAGAATGAAAAAATTGGGCGGGAGGCCTACGAGCAGTACTTC | TRBJ2-7 | TRBV19 | - | TRBD2
CASSTRTGNTEAFF | TGTGCCAGCAGCACCCGGACAGGCAACACTGAAGCTTTCTTT | TRBJ1-1 | TRBV7-8 | - | TRBD1
CASSDGQGSHF | TGTGCCAGCTCAGACGGACAGGGATCCCACTTC | TRBJ2-7 | TRBV18 | - | TRBD1
CASSVAGARTDTQYF | TGTGCCAGCAGCGTAGCGGGAGCCCGGACAGATACGCAGTATTTT | TRBJ2-3 | TRBV9 | - | -
CASSPEAGTSHTSQFF | TGCGCCAGCAGCCCAGAGGCCGGGACTAGCCATACGTCGCAGTTCTTC | TRBJ2-1 | TRBV5-1 | - | TRBD2
CASSRPSPRKTQYF | TGTGCCAGCTCTAGACCCAGTCCTCGGAAGACCCAGTACTTC | TRBJ2-5 | TRBV28 | - | -
CASSGTGVMAKNIQYF | TGCGCCAGCAGCGGAACAGGGGTAATGGCCAAAAACATTCAGTACTTC | TRBJ2-4 | TRBV5-1 | - | TRBD1
CASSLPGGSGWQPQHF | TGTGCCAGTAGTCTCCCTGGGGGCTCCGGGTGGCAGCCCCAGCATTTT | TRBJ1-5 | TRBV19 | - | -
CASGPFLLAIDEQFF | TGTGCTAGTGGACCTTTTCTTCTAGCGATCGATGAGCAGTTCTTC | TRBJ2-1 | TRBV12-5 | - | -
CASSLSSLRTESNYGYTF | TGTGCCAGCAGCTTATCCTCTTTGAGGACAGAGTCTAACTATGGCTACACCTTC | TRBJ1-2 | TRBV7-3 | - | -
CASSFGGNRPETQYF | TGTGCCAGCAGTTTCGGCGGCAACAGACCAGAGACCCAGTACTTC | TRBJ2-5 | TRBV27 | - | -
CASSAGLGLIFEQYF | TGTGCCAGCAGCGCTGGACTCGGCCTTATTTTCGAGCAGTACTTC | TRBJ2-7 | TRBV9 | - | -
CASSLLPSGYNEQFF | TGTGCCAGCAGCTTATTGCCTAGCGGTTACAATGAGCAGTTCTTC | TRBJ2-1 | TRBV7-6 | - | TRBD2
CAWTPSGLAGVWQYF | TGTGCCTGGACTCCCTCGGGACTAGCGGGAGTATGGCAGTACTTC | TRBJ2-7 | TRBV30 | - | TRBD2
CAIGQGRNTEAFF | TGTGCCATCGGACAGGGAAGGAACACTGAAGCTTTCTTT | TRBJ1-1 | TRBV15 | - | TRBD1
CASSVGGGVYNEQFF | TGTGCCAGCAGCGTAGGTGGGGGAGTCTACAATGAGCAGTTCTTC | TRBJ2-1 | TRBV9 | - | -
CATGRRTGSSGANVLTF | TGTGCCACAGGAAGGCGGACGGGGAGCTCTGGGGCCAACGTCCTGACTTTC | TRBJ2-6 | TRBV27 | - | -
CASSLNPSGTGELFF | TGCGCCAGCAGCTTAAACCCTAGCGGCACCGGGGAGCTGTTTTTT | TRBJ2-2 | TRBV5-1 | - | TRBD2
CASSLALGIGTEAFF | TGCGCCAGCAGCTTGGCCTTGGGTATTGGAACTGAAGCTTTCTTT | TRBJ1-1 | TRBV5-1 | - | -
CARGLAGRYYEQYF | TGTGCCCGGGGGCTAGCGGGCCGCTACTACGAGCAGTACTTC | TRBJ2-7 | TRBV7-9 | once | TRBD2
CASSFSNSYNEQFF | TGCGCCAGCAGCTTCTCTAACTCCTACAATGAGCAGTTCTTC | TRBJ2-1 | TRBV5-1 | - | -
CASSLARGRTDTQYF | TGTGCCAGCAGCTTAGCCCGGGGAAGGACAGATACGCAGTATTTT | TRBJ2-3 | TRBV7-9 | - | -
CATSREGSRDYEQYF | TGTGCCACCAGCAGAGAGGGGAGCAGGGACTACGAGCAGTACTTC | TRBJ2-7 | TRBV15 | - | -
CASKWGQHYEQYF | TGTGCCAGCAAGTGGGGACAGCACTACGAGCAGTACTTC | TRBJ2-7 | TRBV2 | - | TRBD1
CASSQGNTQYF | TGTGCCAGCAGTCAGGGGAATACGCAGTATTTT | TRBJ2-3 | TRBV6-5 | - | -
CASSYLGRGPYEQYF | TGTGCCAGCAGTTACTTGGGCCGGGGTCCCTACGAGCAGTACTTC | TRBJ2-7 | TRBV6-5 | - | -